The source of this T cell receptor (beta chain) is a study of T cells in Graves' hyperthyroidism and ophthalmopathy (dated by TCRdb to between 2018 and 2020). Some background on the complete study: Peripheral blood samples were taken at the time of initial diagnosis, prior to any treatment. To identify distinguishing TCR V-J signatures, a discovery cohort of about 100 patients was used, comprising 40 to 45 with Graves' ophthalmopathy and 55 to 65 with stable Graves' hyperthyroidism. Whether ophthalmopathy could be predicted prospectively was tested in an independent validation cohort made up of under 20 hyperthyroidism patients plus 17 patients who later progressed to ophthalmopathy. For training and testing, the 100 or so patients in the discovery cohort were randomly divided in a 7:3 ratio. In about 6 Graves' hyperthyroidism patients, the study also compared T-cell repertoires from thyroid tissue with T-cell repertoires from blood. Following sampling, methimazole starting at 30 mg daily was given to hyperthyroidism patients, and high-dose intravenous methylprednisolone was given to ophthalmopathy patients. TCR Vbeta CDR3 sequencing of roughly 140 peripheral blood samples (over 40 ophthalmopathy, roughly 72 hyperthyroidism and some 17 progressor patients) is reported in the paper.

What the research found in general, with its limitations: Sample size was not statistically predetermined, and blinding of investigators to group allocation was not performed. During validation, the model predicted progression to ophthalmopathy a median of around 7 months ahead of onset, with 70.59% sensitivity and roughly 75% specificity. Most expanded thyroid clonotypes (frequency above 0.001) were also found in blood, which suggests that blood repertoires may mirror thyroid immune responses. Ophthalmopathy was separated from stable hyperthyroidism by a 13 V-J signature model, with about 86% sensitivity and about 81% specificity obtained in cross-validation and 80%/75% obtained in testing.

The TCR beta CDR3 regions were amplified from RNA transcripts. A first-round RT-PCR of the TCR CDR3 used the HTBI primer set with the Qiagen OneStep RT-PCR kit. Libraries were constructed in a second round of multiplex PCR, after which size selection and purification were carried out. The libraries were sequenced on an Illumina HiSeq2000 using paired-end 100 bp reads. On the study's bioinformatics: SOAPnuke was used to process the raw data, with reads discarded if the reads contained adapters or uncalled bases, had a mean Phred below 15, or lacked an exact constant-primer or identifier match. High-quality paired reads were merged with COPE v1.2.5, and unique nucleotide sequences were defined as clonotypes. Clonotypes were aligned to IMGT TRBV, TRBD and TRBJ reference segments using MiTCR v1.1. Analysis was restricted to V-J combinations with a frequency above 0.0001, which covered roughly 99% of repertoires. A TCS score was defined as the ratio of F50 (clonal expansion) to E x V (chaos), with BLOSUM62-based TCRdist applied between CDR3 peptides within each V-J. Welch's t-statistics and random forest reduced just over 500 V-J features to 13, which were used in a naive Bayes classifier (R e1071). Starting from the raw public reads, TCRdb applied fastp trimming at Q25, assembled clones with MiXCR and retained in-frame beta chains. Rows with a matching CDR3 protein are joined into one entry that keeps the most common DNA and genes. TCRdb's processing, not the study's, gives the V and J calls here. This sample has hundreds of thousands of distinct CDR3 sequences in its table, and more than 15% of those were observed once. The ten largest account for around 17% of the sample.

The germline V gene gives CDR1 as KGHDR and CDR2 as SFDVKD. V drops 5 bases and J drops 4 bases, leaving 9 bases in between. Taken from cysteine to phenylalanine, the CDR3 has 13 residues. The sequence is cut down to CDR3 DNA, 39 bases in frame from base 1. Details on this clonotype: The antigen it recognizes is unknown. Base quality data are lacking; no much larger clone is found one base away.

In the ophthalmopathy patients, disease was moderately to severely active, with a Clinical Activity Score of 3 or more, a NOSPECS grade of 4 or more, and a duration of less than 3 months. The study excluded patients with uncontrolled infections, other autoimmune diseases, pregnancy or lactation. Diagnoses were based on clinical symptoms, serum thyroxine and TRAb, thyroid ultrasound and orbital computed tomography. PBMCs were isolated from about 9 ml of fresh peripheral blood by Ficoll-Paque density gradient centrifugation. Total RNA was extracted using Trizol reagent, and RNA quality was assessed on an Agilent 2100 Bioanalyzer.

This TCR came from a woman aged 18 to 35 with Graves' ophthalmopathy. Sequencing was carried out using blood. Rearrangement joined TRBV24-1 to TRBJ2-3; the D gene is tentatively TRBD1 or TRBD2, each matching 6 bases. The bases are TGTGCCACCAGTGCGGGGGCCGCAGATACGCAGTATTTT. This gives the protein CATSAGAADTQYF.